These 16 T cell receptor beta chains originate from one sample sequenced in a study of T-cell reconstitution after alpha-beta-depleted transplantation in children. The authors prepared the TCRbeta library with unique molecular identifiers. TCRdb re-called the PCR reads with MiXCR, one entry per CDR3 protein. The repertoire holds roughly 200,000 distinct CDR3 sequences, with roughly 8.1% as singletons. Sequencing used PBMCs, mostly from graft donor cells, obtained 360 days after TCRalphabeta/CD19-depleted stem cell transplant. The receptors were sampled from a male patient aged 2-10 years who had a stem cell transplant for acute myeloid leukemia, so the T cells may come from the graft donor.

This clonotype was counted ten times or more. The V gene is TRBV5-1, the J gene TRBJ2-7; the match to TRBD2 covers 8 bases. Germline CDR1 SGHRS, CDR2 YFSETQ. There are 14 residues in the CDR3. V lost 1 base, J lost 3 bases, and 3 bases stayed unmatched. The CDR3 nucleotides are TGCGCCAGCAGCTTGTCCAGCGGGAGCTACGAGCAGTACTTC. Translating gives CASSLSSGSYEQYF. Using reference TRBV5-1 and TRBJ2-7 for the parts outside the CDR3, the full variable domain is KAGVTQTPRYLIKTRGQQVTLSCSPISGHRSVSWYQQTPGQGLQFLFEYFSETQRNKGNFPGRFSGRQFSNSRSEMNVSTLELGDSALYLCASSLSSGSYEQYFGPGTRLTVT.

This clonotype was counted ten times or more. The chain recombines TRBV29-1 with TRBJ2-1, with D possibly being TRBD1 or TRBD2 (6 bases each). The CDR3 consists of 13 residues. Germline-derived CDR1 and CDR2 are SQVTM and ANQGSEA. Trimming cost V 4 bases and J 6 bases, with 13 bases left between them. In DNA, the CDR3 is TGCAGCGTTGGGGCAGGGGAGGTCAATGAGCAGTTCTTC. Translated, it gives CSVGAGEVNEQFF.

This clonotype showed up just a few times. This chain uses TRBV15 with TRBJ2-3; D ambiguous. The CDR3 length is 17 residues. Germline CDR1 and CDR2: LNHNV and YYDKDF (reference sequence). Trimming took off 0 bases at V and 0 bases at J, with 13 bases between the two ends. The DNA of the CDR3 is TGTGCCACCAGCAGAGACCTCGAAACTTCTAGCACAGATACGCAGTATTTT. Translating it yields CATSRDLETSSTDTQYF.

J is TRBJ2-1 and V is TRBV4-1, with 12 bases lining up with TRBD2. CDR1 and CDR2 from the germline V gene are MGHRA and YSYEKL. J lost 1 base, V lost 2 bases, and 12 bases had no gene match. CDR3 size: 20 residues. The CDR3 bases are TGCGCCAGCAGCCAACCAGCTAGCGGGGGGGCTAGGGGTTCCTACAATGAGCAGTTCTTC. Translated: CASSQPASGGARGSYNEQFF.

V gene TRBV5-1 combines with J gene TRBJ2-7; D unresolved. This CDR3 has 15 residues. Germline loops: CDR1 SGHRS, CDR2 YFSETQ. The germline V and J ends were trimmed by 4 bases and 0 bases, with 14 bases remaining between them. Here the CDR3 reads CASSPLDGSSYEQYF. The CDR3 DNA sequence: TGCGCCAGCAGCCCACTTGACGGCTCCTCCTACGAGCAGTACTTC. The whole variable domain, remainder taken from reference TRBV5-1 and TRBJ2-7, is KAGVTQTPRYLIKTRGQQVTLSCSPISGHRSVSWYQQTPGQGLQFLFEYFSETQRNKGNFPGRFSGRQFSNSRSEMNVSTLELGDSALYLCASSPLDGSSYEQYFGPGTRLTVT.

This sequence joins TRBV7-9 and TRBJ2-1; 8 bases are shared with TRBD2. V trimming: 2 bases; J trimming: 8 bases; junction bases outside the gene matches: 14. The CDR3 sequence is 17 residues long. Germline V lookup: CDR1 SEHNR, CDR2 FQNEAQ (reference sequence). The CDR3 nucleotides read TGTGCCAGCAGCTTAAGCCCGGGGGGGGACTCAATGTATGAGCAGTTCTTC. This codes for CASSLSPGGDSMYEQFF.

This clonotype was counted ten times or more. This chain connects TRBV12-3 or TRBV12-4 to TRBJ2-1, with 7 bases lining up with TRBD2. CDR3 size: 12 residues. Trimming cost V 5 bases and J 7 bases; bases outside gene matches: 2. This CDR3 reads CASSRTSNEQFF. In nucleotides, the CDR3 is TGTGCCAGCAGTCGGACTAGTAATGAGCAGTTCTTC.

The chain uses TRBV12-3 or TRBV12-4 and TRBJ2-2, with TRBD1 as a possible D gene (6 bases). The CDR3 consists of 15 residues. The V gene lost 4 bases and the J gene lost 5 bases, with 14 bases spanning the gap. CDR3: CASSSQGIVTGELFF. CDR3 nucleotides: TGTGCCAGCAGTTCCCAGGGGATAGTTACCGGGGAGCTGTTTTTT.

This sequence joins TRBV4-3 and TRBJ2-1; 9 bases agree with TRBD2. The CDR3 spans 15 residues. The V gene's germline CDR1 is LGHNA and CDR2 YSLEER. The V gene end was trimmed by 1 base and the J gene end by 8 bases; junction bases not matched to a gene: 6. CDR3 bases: TGCGCCAGCAGCCAAGGACTAGCGGCTGGGGATGAGCAGTTCTTC. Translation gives CASSQGLAAGDEQFF.

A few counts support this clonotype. CDR3 nucleotide sequence: TGTGCCAGCAGTTTTATCTCCTTCCCAGGTTTGAATTCACCCCTCCACTTT. Its translation is CASSFISFPGLNSPLHF. The chain carries TRBV28 and TRBJ1-6; D is undetermined. The V gene lost 3 bases and the J gene lost 7 bases, with 19 bases spanning the gap. This CDR3 is 17 amino acids long. Germline-derived CDR1 and CDR2 are MDHEN and SYDVKM. The full variable domain, its missing parts supplied by reference TRBV28 and TRBJ1-6, is DVKVTQSSRYLVKRTGEKVFLECVQDMDHENMFWYRQDPGLGLRLIYFSYDVKMKEKGDIPEGYSVSREKKERFSLILESASTNQTSMYLCASSFISFPGLNSPLHFGNGTRLTVT.

CDR3 sequence reads: CSVDHDETQYF. The CDR3 region has the DNA TGCAGCGTTGACCATGACGAGACCCAGTACTTC. The rearrangement joins TRBV29-1 to TRBJ2-5; D is unresolved. The germline V and J ends were trimmed by 3 bases and 5 bases, with 7 bases remaining between them. The CDR3 extends over 11 amino acids. CDR1 is SQVTM and CDR2 is ANQGSEA in the germline V gene.

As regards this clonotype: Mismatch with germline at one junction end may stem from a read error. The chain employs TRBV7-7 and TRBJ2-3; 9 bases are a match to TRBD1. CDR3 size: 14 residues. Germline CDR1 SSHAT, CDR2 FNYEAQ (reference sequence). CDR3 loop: CASSLGTGLDTQYF. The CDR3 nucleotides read TGTGCTAGCAGCTTGGGGACAGGGTTAGATACGCAGTATTTT.

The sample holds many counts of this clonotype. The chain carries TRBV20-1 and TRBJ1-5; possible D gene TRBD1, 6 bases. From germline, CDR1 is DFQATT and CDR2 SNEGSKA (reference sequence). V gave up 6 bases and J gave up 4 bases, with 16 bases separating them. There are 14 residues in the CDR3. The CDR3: CSAIMDSDNQPQHF. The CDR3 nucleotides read TGCAGTGCAATTATGGACAGCGATAATCAGCCCCAGCATTTT.

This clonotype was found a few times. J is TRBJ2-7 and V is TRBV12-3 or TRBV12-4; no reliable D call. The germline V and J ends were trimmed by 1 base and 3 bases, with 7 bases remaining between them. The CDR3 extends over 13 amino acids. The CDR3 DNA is TGTGCCAGCAGTTTAGGACAAGTCTACGAGCAGTACTTC. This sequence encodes CASSLGQVYEQYF.

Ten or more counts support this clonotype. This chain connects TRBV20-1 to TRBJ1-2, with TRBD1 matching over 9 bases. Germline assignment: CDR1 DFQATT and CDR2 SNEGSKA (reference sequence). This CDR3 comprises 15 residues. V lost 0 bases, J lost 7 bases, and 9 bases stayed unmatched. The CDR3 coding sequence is TGCAGTGCTAGAGATCTGCGGGACAGGGCCGGTGGCTACACCTTC. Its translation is CSARDLRDRAGGYTF.

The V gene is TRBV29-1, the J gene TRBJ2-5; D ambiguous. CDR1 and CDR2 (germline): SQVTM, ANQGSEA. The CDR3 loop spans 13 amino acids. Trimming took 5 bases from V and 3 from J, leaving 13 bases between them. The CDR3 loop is CSVLPQVEETQYF. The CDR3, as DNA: TGCAGCGTTCTGCCTCAGGTAGAAGAGACCCAGTACTTC.